Described below is a single TCR beta chain sequence and its context. CDR1 is DFQATT, CDR2 SNEGSKA, per germline (reference sequence). There are 14 residues in the CDR3. The V gene lost 5 bases and the J gene lost 1 base, with 9 bases spanning the gap. This record belongs to a study of CD8 T cells in Susac syndrome. Random-hexamer reverse transcription was applied to roughly 0.5 to 1 ug RNA. Amplification of the TCR beta CDR3 was carried out by immunoSEQ multiplex PCR, which spanned a total of 54 Vbeta and 13 Jbeta segments. MiXCR, run by TCRdb on the immunoSEQ multiplex PCR reads, gives a single entry per CDR3 protein. The table shows 150,000 or so distinct CDR3 sequences, with roughly 94% occurring only once.

The rearrangement uses TRBV20-1 and TRBJ2-6; D is unresolved. The source material was CD4+ T cells from PBMCs. This TCR derives from a human donor with multiple sclerosis. As DNA, the CDR3 is TGCAGTGCTCTCCAGAGATCTGGGGCCAACGTCCTGACTTTC. It is translated as CSALQRSGANVLTF.